Below, 4 T cell receptor beta chains from the same sample are listed, as sequenced in a study of naive and memory T cell subsets. An equimolar mix of two oligonucleotides served as the beta constant-region primer for TRBC1 and TRBC2. TCRdb re-called the UMI-ligation and nested PCR reads through MiXCR, storing one row per CDR3 protein. The repertoire holds about 150,000 distinct CDR3 sequences, approximately 17% seen once, with 0.14% to 0.15% in the top ten. The sample was naive CD4+ T cells from blood. Receptors originate from a human donor in good health.

The chain is built from TRBV20-1 and TRBJ2-1; maybe TRBD2 (6 bases). V was clipped by 6 bases and J by 4 bases, with 16 bases between them. Germline CDR1 and CDR2: DFQATT and SNEGSKA (reference sequence). The CDR3 length is 14 residues. The CDR3 bases are TGCAGTGCCCAACTACGTCGGGAGTACAATGAGCAGTTCTTC. Translation gives CSAQLRREYNEQFF.

At least ten counts were recorded for this clonotype. V and J are TRBV20-1 and TRBJ2-7; either TRBD1 or TRBD2 may fit D (6 bases each). Germline CDR1 is DFQATT and CDR2 is SNEGSKA (reference sequence). V lost 4 bases and J 2 bases, leaving 15 bases between the germline ends. The CDR3 consists of 14 residues. The CDR3 is CSATPRGRAYEQYF. For the CDR3, the DNA is TGCAGTGCTACGCCCCGGGGGCGCGCCTACGAGCAGTACTTC.

This clonotype was picked up a small number of times. V is TRBV12-3 or TRBV12-4 and J is TRBJ2-3; TRBD2 matches 8 bases. V gave up 3 bases and J gave up 0 bases; unmatched junction bases: 8. This CDR3 is built from 17 residues. In nucleotides, the CDR3 is TGTGCCAGCAGTTTTTATGGCGGGAGGACTAGCACAGATACGCAGTATTTT. Residues: CASSFYGGRTSTDTQYF.

There are many counts of this clonotype. V usage is TRBV4-1 and J usage is TRBJ2-2; possibly TRBD1 for D (8 bases). CDR3 length: 18 residues. Germline V CDR1 and CDR2: MGHRA, YSYEKL. Trimming removed 1 base from V and 0 bases from J, with 15 bases in between. CDR3 in amino acids: CASSQANRGGTNTGELFF. The CDR3 DNA reads TGCGCCAGCAGCCAAGCAAACAGGGGGGGCACGAACACCGGGGAGCTGTTTTTT.